This T cell receptor (beta chain) was documented in a study of CD8 T cells in ankylosing spondylitis. TCRdb recomputed calls from the 5' RACE reads with MiXCR, one row per CDR3 protein. This repertoire shows 390,000 or so distinct CDR3 sequences, 20% to 25% found once; its top ten account for about 17%. This clonotype was observed a few times. Its target is not known. Study results and limitations: Seven or eight highly homologous variants made up a TCR beta motif, and this motif appeared characteristic of ankylosing spondylitis blood.

The V gene end was trimmed by 0 bases and the J gene end by 8 bases; junction bases not matched to a gene: 13. This CDR3 contains 17 residues. Germline assignment: CDR1 SGHTA and CDR2 FQGNSA. Specimen: blood, either unsorted or a sorted T cell fraction (not recorded which). This TCR was sampled from a male donor with ankylosing spondylitis. The V call is TRBV7-2, the J call TRBJ2-4; TRBD1 agrees at 7 bases. Written as DNA, the CDR3 is TGTGCCAGCAGCTTAGCGCTGGGACAGATGAAATCGGACATTCAGTACTTC. Its translation: CASSLALGQMKSDIQYF.